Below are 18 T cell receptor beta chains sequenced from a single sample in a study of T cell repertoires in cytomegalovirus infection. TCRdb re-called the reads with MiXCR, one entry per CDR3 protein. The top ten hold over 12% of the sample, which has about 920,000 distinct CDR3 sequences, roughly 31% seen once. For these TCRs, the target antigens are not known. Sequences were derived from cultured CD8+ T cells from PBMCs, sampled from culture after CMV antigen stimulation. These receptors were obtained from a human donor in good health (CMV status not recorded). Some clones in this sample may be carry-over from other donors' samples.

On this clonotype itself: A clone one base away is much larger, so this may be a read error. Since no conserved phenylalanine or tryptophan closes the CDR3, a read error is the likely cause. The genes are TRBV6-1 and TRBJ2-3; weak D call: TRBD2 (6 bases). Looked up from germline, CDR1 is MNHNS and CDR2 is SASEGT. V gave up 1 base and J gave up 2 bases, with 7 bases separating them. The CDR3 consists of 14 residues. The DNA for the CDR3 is TGTGCCAGCAGTGAAGGGGGACTCACAGATACGCAGTATTCT. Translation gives CASSEGGLTDTQYS.

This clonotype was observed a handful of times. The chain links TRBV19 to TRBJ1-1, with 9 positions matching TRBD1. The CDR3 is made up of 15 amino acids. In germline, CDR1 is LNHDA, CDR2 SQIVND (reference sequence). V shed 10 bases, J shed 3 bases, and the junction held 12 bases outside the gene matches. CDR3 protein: CATSRDRVWDTEAFF. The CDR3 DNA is TGTGCCACTTCCCGGGACAGGGTTTGGGACACTGAAGCTTTCTTT.

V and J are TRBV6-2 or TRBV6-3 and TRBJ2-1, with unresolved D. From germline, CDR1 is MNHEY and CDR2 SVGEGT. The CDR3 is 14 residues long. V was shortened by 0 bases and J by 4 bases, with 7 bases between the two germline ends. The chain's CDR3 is CASSYSTVYNEQFF. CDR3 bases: TGTGCCAGCAGTTACTCGACCGTGTACAATGAGCAGTTCTTC.

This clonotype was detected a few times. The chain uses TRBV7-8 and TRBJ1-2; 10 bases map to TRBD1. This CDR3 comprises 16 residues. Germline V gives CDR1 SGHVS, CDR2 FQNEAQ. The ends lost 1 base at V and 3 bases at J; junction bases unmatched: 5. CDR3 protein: CASSLVRDRGDYGYTF. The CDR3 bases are TGTGCCAGCAGCTTAGTTCGGGACAGGGGCGACTATGGCTACACCTTC.

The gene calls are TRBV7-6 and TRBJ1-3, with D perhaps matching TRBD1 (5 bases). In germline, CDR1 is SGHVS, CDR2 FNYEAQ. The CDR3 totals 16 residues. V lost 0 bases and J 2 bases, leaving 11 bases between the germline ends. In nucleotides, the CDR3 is TGTGCCAGCAGCTTAGCAGGGGAACTTGCTGGAAACACCATATATTTT. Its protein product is CASSLAGELAGNTIYF.

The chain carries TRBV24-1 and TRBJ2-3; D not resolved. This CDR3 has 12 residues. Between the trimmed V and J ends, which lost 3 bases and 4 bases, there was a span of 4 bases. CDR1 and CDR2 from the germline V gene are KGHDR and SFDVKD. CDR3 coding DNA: TGTGCCACCAGTGATAATGCAGATACGCAGTATTTT. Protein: CATSDNADTQYF.

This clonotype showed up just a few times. Here the CDR3 DNA reads TGTGCCAGCAGCTTAATGCTCGACGAGCAGTACTTC. This encodes CASSLMLDEQYF. The chain recombines TRBV7-9 with TRBJ2-7; D is unclear. V was cut by 2 bases and J by 5 bases, with 7 bases left in between. The CDR3 spans 12 residues. CDR1 and CDR2 (germline): SEHNR, FQNEAQ (reference sequence). The variable domain in full, with the rest retrieved from reference TRBV7-9 and TRBJ2-7, is DTGVSQNPRHKITKRGQNVTFRCDPISEHNRLYWYRQTLGQGPEFLTYFQNEAQLEKSRLLSDRFSAERPKGSFSTLEIQRTEQGDSAMYLCASSLMLDEQYFGPGTRLTVT.

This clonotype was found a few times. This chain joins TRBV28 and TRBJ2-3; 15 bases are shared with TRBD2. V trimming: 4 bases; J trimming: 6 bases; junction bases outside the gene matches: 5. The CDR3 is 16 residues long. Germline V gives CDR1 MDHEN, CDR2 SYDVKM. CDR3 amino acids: CASSWTSGGARDTQYF. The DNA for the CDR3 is TGTGCCAGCAGTTGGACTAGCGGGGGGGCTAGGGATACGCAGTATTTT.

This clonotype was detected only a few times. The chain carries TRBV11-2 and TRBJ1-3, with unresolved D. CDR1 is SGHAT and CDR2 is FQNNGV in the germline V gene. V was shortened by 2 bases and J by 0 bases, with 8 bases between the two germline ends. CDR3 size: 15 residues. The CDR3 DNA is TGTGCCAGCAGCTTAAGCTCGTACTCTGGAAACACCATATATTTT. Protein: CASSLSSYSGNTIYF.

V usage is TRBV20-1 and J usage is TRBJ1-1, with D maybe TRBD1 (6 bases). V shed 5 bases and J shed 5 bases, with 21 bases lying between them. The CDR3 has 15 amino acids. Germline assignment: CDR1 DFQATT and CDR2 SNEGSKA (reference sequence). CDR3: CSAPVTGYAGTEAFF. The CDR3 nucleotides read TGCAGTGCTCCTGTTACAGGGTATGCGGGGACTGAAGCTTTCTTT.

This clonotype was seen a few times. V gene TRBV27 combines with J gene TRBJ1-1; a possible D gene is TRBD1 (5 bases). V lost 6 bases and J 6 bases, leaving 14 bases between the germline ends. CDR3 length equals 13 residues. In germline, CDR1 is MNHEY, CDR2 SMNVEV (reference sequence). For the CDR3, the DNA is TGTGCCAGCAGGGGGCGCGACAAGGCTGAAGCTTTCTTT. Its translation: CASRGRDKAEAFF.

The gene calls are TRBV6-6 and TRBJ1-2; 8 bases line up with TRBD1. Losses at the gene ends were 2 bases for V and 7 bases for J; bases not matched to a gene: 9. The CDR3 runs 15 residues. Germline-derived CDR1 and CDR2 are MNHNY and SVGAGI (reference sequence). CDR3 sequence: CASSYTSGGAGGYTF. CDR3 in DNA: TGTGCCAGCAGTTACACCTCAGGGGGCGCGGGTGGCTACACCTTC.

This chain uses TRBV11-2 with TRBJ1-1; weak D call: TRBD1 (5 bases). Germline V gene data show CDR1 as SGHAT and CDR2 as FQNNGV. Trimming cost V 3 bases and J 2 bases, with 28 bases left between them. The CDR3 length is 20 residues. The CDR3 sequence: CASSFSDGALAVFPNTEAFF. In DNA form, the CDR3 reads TGTGCCAGCAGCTTTTCGGACGGGGCCCTTGCCGTCTTCCCAAACACTGAAGCTTTCTTT.

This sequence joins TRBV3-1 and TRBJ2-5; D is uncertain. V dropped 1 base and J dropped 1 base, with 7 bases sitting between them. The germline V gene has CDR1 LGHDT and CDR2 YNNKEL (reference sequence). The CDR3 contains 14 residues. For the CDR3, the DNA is TGTGCCAGCAGCCAAGGGTACGGCCAAGAGACCCAGTACTTC. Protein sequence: CASSQGYGQETQYF.

CDR3 region: CASRYSRGATEAFF. DNA for the CDR3: TGTGCCAGCAGATATAGTAGGGGGGCCACTGAAGCTTTCTTT. V gene TRBV28 combines with J gene TRBJ1-1; D is perhaps TRBD1 (6 bases). CDR1 is MDHEN, CDR2 SYDVKM, per germline. The CDR3 sequence is 14 residues long. V was cut by 6 bases and J by 4 bases, with 15 bases left in between.

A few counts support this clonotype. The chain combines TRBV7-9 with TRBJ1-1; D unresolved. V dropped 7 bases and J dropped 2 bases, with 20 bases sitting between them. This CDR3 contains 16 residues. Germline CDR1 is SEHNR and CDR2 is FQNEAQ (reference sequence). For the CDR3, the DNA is TGTGCCAGCACAATTCCTGGTCCAAACAAAAACACTGAAGCTTTCTTT. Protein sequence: CASTIPGPNKNTEAFF. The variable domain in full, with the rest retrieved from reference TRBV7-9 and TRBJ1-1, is DTGVSQNPRHKITKRGQNVTFRCDPISEHNRLYWYRQTLGQGPEFLTYFQNEAQLEKSRLLSDRFSAERPKGSFSTLEIQRTEQGDSAMYLCASTIPGPNKNTEAFFGQGTRLTVV.

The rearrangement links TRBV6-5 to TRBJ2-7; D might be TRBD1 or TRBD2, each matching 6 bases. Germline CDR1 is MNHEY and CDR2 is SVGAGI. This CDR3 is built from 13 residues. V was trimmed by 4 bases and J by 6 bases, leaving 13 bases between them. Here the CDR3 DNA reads TGTGCCAGCAGTTCCGCTGGGGGGCTCGAGCAGTACGTC. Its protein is CASSSAGGLEQYV.

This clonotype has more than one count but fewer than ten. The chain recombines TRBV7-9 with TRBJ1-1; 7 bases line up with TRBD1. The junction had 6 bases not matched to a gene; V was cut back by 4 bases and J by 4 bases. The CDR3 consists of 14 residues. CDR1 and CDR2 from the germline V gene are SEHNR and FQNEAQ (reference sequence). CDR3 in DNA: TGTGCCAGCAGCTCTTCCTCAGGGGGCACTGAAGCTTTCTTT. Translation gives CASSSSSGGTEAFF.